The T cell receptor (beta chain) described here comes from a study of cytomegalovirus exposure and HLA in healthy donors. Study information: HLA-typed donors contributed 65 million to 85 million unique TCRs, which were held in an early data release.

V lost 5 bases to trimming and J lost 0 bases; unmatched junction nucleotides: 14. Germline V gene data show CDR1 as SGHAT and CDR2 as FQNNGV. The CDR3 sequence is 18 residues long. Vbeta (60) and Jbeta (13) primers were used in the PCR. Profiling relied on immunoSEQ multiplex PCR, and the TCRdb table lists in-frame clones only, not all of them. The sample has about 200,000 clones, 65% to 85% seen once. A word on this clone: The antigen is not known.

Study results and limitations: TCR beta V segments were, for the most part, productive about 87% or about 30% of the time in an earlier analysis. The CMV antigen specificity of a few CMV-associated chains was confirmed through in vitro analysis. There were 150 to 200 TCR beta chains listed as cytomegalovirus-associated.

Sequenced sample: PBMCs. The chain recombines TRBV11-2 with TRBJ2-5, with 8 bases matching TRBD2. The receptor was isolated from a boy aged 2-9 years in good health and CMV-seronegative. CDR3 sequence reads: CASSRAGTRDLYQETQYF. CDR3 sequence (DNA): TGTGCCAGCAGCCGAGCCGGGACTAGAGACTTGTACCAAGAGACCCAGTACTTC.